The 32 T cell receptor beta chains given below trace back to one sample, sequenced in a study of T cell repertoires in cytomegalovirus infection. TCRdb recomputed calls from the reads with MiXCR, one row per CDR3 protein. The table includes roughly 190,000 distinct CDR3 sequences, nearly 9.5% detected once. The sequenced sample consisted of PBMCs. The receptors were sampled from a human donor in good health (CMV status not recorded). Some clones in this sample may be carry-over from other donors' samples.

The chain recombines TRBV12-3 or TRBV12-4 with TRBJ2-7; D remains ambiguous. CDR3 length equals 15 residues. The germline V and J ends were trimmed by 6 bases and 0 bases, with 15 bases remaining between them. The CDR3 region has the DNA TGTGCCAGCAGGGGTAGGGCTTGGAGCTCCTACGAGCAGTACTTC. It codes for CASRGRAWSSYEQYF.

This clonotype was seen many times. The chain carries TRBV7-2 and TRBJ2-5; TRBD2 might be the D (6 bases). CDR1 and CDR2 from the germline V gene are SGHTA and FQGNSA. The CDR3 is 16 residues long. Trimming removed 3 bases at V and 2 bases at J, with 16 bases between. CDR3 loop: CASSLVSAGRQETQYF. CDR3 nucleotide sequence: TGTGCCAGCAGCTTGGTTAGTGCGGGAAGACAAGAGACCCAGTACTTC.

This clonotype was counted between two and nine times. The chain employs TRBV20-1 and TRBJ1-2, with D maybe TRBD1 (6 bases). With 5 bases removed from V and 0 bases from J, the gap between germline ends came to 13 bases. CDR1 and CDR2 (germline): DFQATT, SNEGSKA (reference sequence). This CDR3 region has 14 residues. CDR3 residues: CSASPRGTNYGYTF. The CDR3 DNA reads as TGCAGTGCTTCCCCCAGGGGAACTAACTATGGCTACACCTTC.

This clonotype was counted at least ten times. The gene calls are TRBV6-2 or TRBV6-3 and TRBJ2-4; D is perhaps TRBD1 (5 bases). Germline CDR1 MNHEY, CDR2 SVGEGT. Deletions cut 2 bases from V and 7 bases from J, with 12 bases between. The CDR3 runs to 14 residues. The CDR3 coding sequence is TGTGCCAGCAGTTACAGACAGTTGGCGAACATTCAGTACTTC. It specifies CASSYRQLANIQYF.

Note on this clonotype: A much larger clone lies one base from this, so it may be a read error. J is TRBJ2-2 and V is TRBV29-1, with TRBD2 matching 8 bases. This CDR3 comprises 15 residues. CDR1 SQVTM and CDR2 ANQGSEA come from the germline V gene. The CDR3 DNA follows: TGCAGCACAATAGCGGGGTCCGGGAACACCTGGGAGCTGTTTTTT. Amino acids: CSTIAGSGNTWELFF.

This clonotype showed up many times. V is TRBV7-2 and J is TRBJ2-1, with 13 bases matching TRBD2. The CDR3 runs 19 residues. The V gene end was trimmed by 5 bases and the J gene end by 6 bases; junction bases not matched to a gene: 16. The germline gives CDR1 SGHTA, CDR2 FQGNSA. The CDR3 nucleotides read TGTGCCAGCAGCCTAAACCGACGACTAGCGGGGGGATTTCGCAATGAGCAGTTCTTC. This codes for CASSLNRRLAGGFRNEQFF.

The table lists this clonotype with many counts. This chain joins TRBV27 and TRBJ1-2, with 9 bases identical to TRBD1. The CDR3 runs to 12 residues. V was pared by 8 bases and J by 6 bases, with 4 bases of the junction left unmatched. The germline gives CDR1 MNHEY, CDR2 SMNVEV (reference sequence). The CDR3 DNA follows: TGTGCCAGCGGGGACAGGGCGAATGGCTACACCTTC. Encoded protein: CASGDRANGYTF.

This clonotype was picked up a small number of times. V gene TRBV28 combines with J gene TRBJ1-1; D possibly corresponds to TRBD1 (6 bases). V dropped 5 bases and J dropped 5 bases, with 12 bases sitting between them. This CDR3 is built from 13 residues. Germline assignment: CDR1 MDHEN and CDR2 SYDVKM. The CDR3 bases are TGTGCCAGCAGTCTTCCCCAGGGGACTGAAGCTTTCTTT. Translated: CASSLPQGTEAFF. Complete variable domain (other parts from reference TRBV28 and TRBJ1-1): DVKVTQSSRYLVKRTGEKVFLECVQDMDHENMFWYRQDPGLGLRLIYFSYDVKMKEKGDIPEGYSVSREKKERFSLILESASTNQTSMYLCASSLPQGTEAFFGQGTRLTVV.

This clonotype was observed many times. The chain carries TRBV7-8 and TRBJ2-7; D is tentatively TRBD1 or TRBD2 (6 bases each). V dropped 6 bases and J dropped 2 bases, with 11 bases sitting between them. This CDR3 region has 13 residues. Germline V gene lookup returns CDR1 SGHVS and CDR2 FQNEAQ. The CDR3 region is CASSGGPTYEQYF. CDR3 nucleotides: TGTGCCAGCAGTGGGGGGCCGACCTACGAGCAGTACTTC.

This clonotype appeared many times. The chain joins TRBV7-9 to TRBJ1-2; D is unclear. The CDR3 is 13 amino acids. The V end lost 1 base, the J end lost 14 bases, and 17 bases lay between the germline ends. The germline V gene encodes CDR1 SEHNR and CDR2 FQNEAQ (reference sequence). CDR3 region: CASSLVIGRLGTF. CDR3 DNA: TGTGCCAGCAGCTTAGTGATCGGCAGGTTGGGGACCTTC.

In its sample, this clonotype was seen many times. The J gene is TRBJ2-7, the V gene TRBV28, with D possibly being TRBD2 (5 bases). Germline CDR1 is MDHEN and CDR2 is SYDVKM. V lost 5 bases to trimming and J lost 5 bases, with 13 bases between them. CDR3 length: 13 amino acids. The CDR3 reads CASSPPRAHEQYF. DNA for the CDR3: TGTGCCAGCAGTCCCCCGCGGGCCCACGAGCAGTACTTC.

This sequence joins TRBV4-1 and TRBJ2-1; perhaps TRBD1 as D (5 bases). V was clipped by 0 bases and J by 6 bases, with 9 bases between them. The CDR3 contains 14 residues. The germline CDR1 and CDR2 sequences are MGHRA and YSYEKL. The CDR3 DNA is TGCGCCAGCAGCCAAGATTTAGGGGCCAATGAGCAGTTCTTC. This codes for CASSQDLGANEQFF.

This clonotype was detected ten times or more. The genes are TRBV5-8 and TRBJ2-5; 7 nucleotides line up with TRBD2. J gave up 4 bases and V 4 bases, and 13 bases lay outside the gene matches. Germline V gene data show CDR1 as SGHTS and CDR2 as YDEGEE. The CDR3 covers 16 residues. The CDR3 bases are TGTGCCAGCAGCCCCGGGGCGGGGGAGATTCGAGAGACCCAGTACTTC. This encodes CASSPGAGEIRETQYF.

The chain couples TRBV27 to TRBJ2-1, with TRBD1 identical over 8 bases. Germline V lookup: CDR1 MNHEY, CDR2 SMNVEV (reference sequence). Trimming removed 8 bases from V and 4 bases from J; junction bases left unmatched: 7. The CDR3 extends over 14 amino acids. The CDR3 DNA sequence: TGTGCCAGCTCGCGGGACAGGTCGTACAATGAGCAGTTCTTC. Its translation: CASSRDRSYNEQFF.

This clonotype occurred many times. The CDR3 is CASSLSSGRIGETQYF. The CDR3 DNA reads as TGTGCCAGCAGCTTAAGTAGCGGGAGGATAGGGGAGACCCAGTACTTC. The V gene is TRBV7-2, the J gene TRBJ2-5, with 10 bases lining up with TRBD2. Germline trimming cut 2 bases from V and 5 bases from J; bases unmatched to any gene: 8. Per the germline V gene, CDR1 is SGHTA and CDR2 is FQGNSA. The CDR3 has 16 amino acids.

The chain has TRBV7-9 and TRBJ1-1; D possibly corresponds to TRBD1 (5 bases). V gave up 5 bases and J gave up 0 bases, with 13 bases separating them. The CDR3 runs 15 residues. CDR1 SEHNR and CDR2 FQNEAQ come from the germline V gene (reference sequence). The CDR3 coding sequence is TGTGCCAGCAGCCGGGCGGGACGGATGAACACTGAAGCTTTCTTT. Encoded protein: CASSRAGRMNTEAFF.

The table lists this clonotype with many counts. The chain recombines TRBV7-2 with TRBJ1-6; D perhaps matches TRBD1 (6 bases). V lost 1 base, J lost 6 bases, and 13 bases lay in between. This CDR3 has 16 residues. Per germline, CDR1 SGHTA and CDR2 FQGNSA. The CDR3 DNA reads as TGTGCCAGCAGCTTAGAAATAGGGGGTACTAATTCACCCCTCCACTTT. Residues: CASSLEIGGTNSPLHF.

The chain employs TRBV28 and TRBJ1-2; D not certain. Germline lookup yields CDR1 MDHEN and CDR2 SYDVKM. This CDR3 has 14 residues. V was shortened by 10 bases and J by 1 base, with 16 bases between the two germline ends. CDR3 DNA: TGTGCCACGGTGAAATTCAAACTTAACTATGGCTACACCTTC. It yields the protein CATVKFKLNYGYTF.

This clonotype was detected many times. The V and J genes are TRBV6-6 and TRBJ2-3; 8 positions agree with TRBD1. The CDR3 consists of 15 residues. V gave up 4 bases and J gave up 1 base; unmatched junction bases: 4. CDR1 is MNHNY and CDR2 is SVGAGI in the germline V gene (reference sequence). This CDR3 reads CASSFTGGGTDTQYF. For the CDR3, the DNA is TGTGCCAGCAGTTTCACAGGGGGAGGCACAGATACGCAGTATTTT.

Ten or more counts support this clonotype. This chain joins TRBV4-3 and TRBJ1-1; D is ambiguous. Per germline, CDR1 LGHNA and CDR2 YSLEER. CDR3 length: 13 amino acids. The V and J ends lost 5 bases and 3 bases respectively, with 10 bases between them. Here the CDR3 DNA reads TGCGCCAGCAGCTCAGGTGCTTACACTGAAGCTTTCTTT. Translation: CASSSGAYTEAFF.

V and J are TRBV19 and TRBJ2-1; possibly TRBD1 or TRBD2 for D (5 bases each). The germline V gene has CDR1 LNHDA and CDR2 SQIVND (reference sequence). The V gene lost 6 bases and the J gene lost 9 bases, with 21 bases spanning the gap. The CDR3 spans 15 residues. CDR3 DNA: TGTGCCAGTAGCTCCCCCGGGGCTCTGAGAGGTGAGCAGTTCTTC. It yields the protein CASSSPGALRGEQFF.

This clonotype was observed a few times. The chain carries TRBV12-3 or TRBV12-4 and TRBJ2-1; a weak D match, TRBD1 (6 bases). There are 12 residues in the CDR3. Between the trimmed V and J ends, which lost 5 bases and 9 bases, there was a span of 11 bases. The CDR3 spells CASSENRAEQFF. CDR3 nucleotides: TGTGCCAGCAGTGAAAACAGGGCTGAGCAGTTCTTC.

This clonotype was seen at least ten times. DNA for the CDR3: TGTGCCAGCAGCCAAGGGTTCTACGAGCAGTACTTC. It yields the protein CASSQGFYEQYF. The gene calls are TRBV14 and TRBJ2-7, with D unresolved. V dropped 1 base and J dropped 3 bases, with 4 bases sitting between them. The CDR3 is 12 residues long. Germline V CDR1 and CDR2: SGHDN, FVKESK.

This clonotype was seen many times. The chain joins TRBV12-3 or TRBV12-4 to TRBJ1-5; D might be TRBD1 (6 bases). Trimming took 6 bases from V and 7 from J, leaving 22 bases between them. The CDR3 runs to 16 residues. The CDR3 loop reads CASSSQQATGLQPQHF. The CDR3 DNA sequence: TGTGCCAGCAGCTCTCAACAAGCGACAGGCCTCCAGCCCCAGCATTTT.

This clonotype was counted ten times or more. V gene TRBV7-8 combines with J gene TRBJ1-2; D ambiguous. The CDR3 spans 15 residues. V lost 3 bases to trimming and J lost 4 bases, with 15 bases between them. Germline CDR1 and CDR2: SGHVS and FQNEAQ. The CDR3 nucleotides read TGTGCCAGCAGCTTCACGACACAGAAGGGCTATGGCTACACCTTC. Translation: CASSFTTQKGYGYTF.

This clonotype was seen only a few times. The rearrangement joins TRBV6-5 to TRBJ1-3, with 7 positions matching TRBD1. This CDR3 has 15 residues. The J segment lost 0 bases and the V segment lost 5 bases, leaving 4 bases of the junction unmatched. From germline, CDR1 is MNHEY and CDR2 SVGAGI. CDR3 DNA sequence: TGTGCCAGCAGTATCGGACAGGCCTCTGGAAACACCATATATTTT. This codes for CASSIGQASGNTIYF.

There are a few counts of this clonotype. This rearrangement joins TRBV11-2 to TRBJ2-7; D gene unclear. V lost 1 base to trimming and J lost 0 bases, with 4 bases between them. Germline V CDR1 and CDR2: SGHAT, FQNNGV. The CDR3 consists of 13 residues. CDR3 coding DNA: TGTGCCAGCAGCTTAGGCCGCTCCTACGAGCAGTACTTC. Protein sequence: CASSLGRSYEQYF. Full variable domain (remainder filled in from reference TRBV11-2 and TRBJ2-7): EAGVAQSPRYKIIEKRQSVAFWCNPISGHATLYWYQQILGQGPKLLIQFQNNGVVDDSQLPKDRFSAERLKGVDSTLKIQPAKLEDSAVYLCASSLGRSYEQYFGPGTRLTVT.

The chain couples TRBV7-6 to TRBJ2-2; no firm D call. This CDR3 is 16 amino acids long. Germline V gene lookup returns CDR1 SGHVS and CDR2 FNYEAQ. Trimming stripped 2 bases from V and 1 base from J, with 11 bases between. The CDR3 region has the DNA TGTGCCAGCAGCTTAAATGAGGCAGGGAACACCGGGGAGCTGTTTTTT. Protein: CASSLNEAGNTGELFF.

Written as DNA, the CDR3 is TGCAGTGCCACCGAAGCGGGAGTCTACGAGCAGTACTTC. Translation: CSATEAGVYEQYF. V gene TRBV20-1 combines with J gene TRBJ2-7, with 8 bases fitting TRBD2. CDR1 is DFQATT and CDR2 is SNEGSKA in the germline V gene (reference sequence). The J segment lost 3 bases and the V segment lost 6 bases, leaving 7 bases of the junction unmatched. The CDR3 has 13 amino acids.

J is TRBJ1-2 and V is TRBV20-1, with D tentatively TRBD1 (6 bases). The CDR3 consists of 11 residues. Trimming took 3 bases from V and 8 from J, leaving 10 bases between them. Germline-derived CDR1 and CDR2 are DFQATT and SNEGSKA (reference sequence). The CDR3 sequence: CSASQGHGYTF. The CDR3 region has the DNA TGCAGTGCTAGTCAGGGACACGGCTACACCTTC.

The chain joins TRBV20-1 to TRBJ2-5; D is uncertain. This CDR3 spans 10 amino acids. Germline V gives CDR1 DFQATT, CDR2 SNEGSKA (reference sequence). Between the trimmed V and J ends, which lost 5 bases and 5 bases, there was a span of 6 bases. CDR3 sequence (DNA): TGCAGTGCTGGCCGGGAGACCCAGTACTTC. Translation gives CSAGRETQYF.

The CDR3 loop reads CATLAEGALYGYTF. Here the CDR3 DNA reads TGTGCCACCCTTGCTGAGGGGGCGTTATATGGCTACACCTTC. The chain combines TRBV10-3 with TRBJ1-2, with 7 positions matching TRBD1. CDR1 and CDR2 from the germline V gene are ENHRY and SYGVKD. The CDR3 runs 14 residues. The ends lost 10 bases at V and 5 bases at J; junction bases unmatched: 13.